The entry below describes one TCR beta chain. Its specificity is not known. Treatment defined: approximately 10-day PBMC culture with coronavirus spike peptide pools or control peptides (ViraFEST assay). The data stem from a study of vaccination and CD4 T cells after COVID-19. Study in general: Sampling that followed vaccination took place a median roughly 69 days after dose two, within a range of 14 to 241.

The CDR3 covers 14 residues. V was cut by 1 base and J by 8 bases, with 14 bases left in between. Germline CDR1 SEHNR, CDR2 FQNEAQ (reference sequence). Oncomine TCR Beta short-read sequencing was applied to DNA from cultured CD4+ T cells. MiXCR was run by TCRdb on the PCR reads, yielding one entry per CDR3 protein. This sample has 20,000 to 25,000 distinct CDR3 sequences, with approximately 59% found just once. Study-wide points: Clonotypes reactive to SARS-CoV-2 had a median that went up from 21 to 38, but not significantly. For convalescent patients, 304 of the 307 vaccine-specific clones analyzed were classified as spike mono-reactive.

The sample was CD4+ T cells from blood, cultured in vitro, taken after SARS-CoV-2 vaccination. The gene calls are TRBV7-9 and TRBJ1-2; no definite D call. This clonotype was sampled from a human donor who received a COVID-19 vaccine. The CDR3 DNA sequence: TGTGCCAGCAGCTTAGATCGTGCGTTATCGGGCTACACCTTC. Amino acids: CASSLDRALSGYTF.